The text below deals with one T cell receptor beta chain. Here immunoSEQ multiplex PCR was the method, and the copy in TCRdb shows in-frame clones only, minus some. The sample contains fewer than 90,000 clones, around 90% of which appear only once. This specimen belongs to a study of blood T cell repertoires in COVID-19. The CDR3 loop spans 14 amino acids. Trimming removed 1 base at V and 6 bases at J, with 11 bases between. CDR1 is MNHNS, CDR2 SASEGT, per germline. The chain employs TRBV6-1 and TRBJ2-3, with a possible D match to TRBD2 (5 bases). Sequencing was done on a sample of peripheral blood. The clonotype comes from a male donor with acute or convalescent COVID-19. The CDR3 spells CASSEGGGLDTQYF. CDR3 nucleotide sequence: TGTGCCAGCAGTGAAGGAGGAGGTCTGGATACGCAGTATTTT.